Each of the 28 T cell receptor beta chains below was sequenced from the same sample in a study of CD8+ T cells in alopecia areata. Once RNA had been extracted, it was reverse transcribed into cDNA to act as the sequencing template. Assay used: immunoSEQ multiplex PCR; TCRdb lists only in-frame clones, some missing. The repertoire holds fewer than 250,000 clones, roughly 70% seen once, with approximately 1.3% in the top ten. Described treatment: oral pan-JAK inhibitor, 5-10 mg twice daily. Sequenced here: CD4+ T cells sorted from blood, sampled at week 49, from a patient treated with tofacitinib. The receptor source for this set is a human donor with alopecia areata.

V usage is TRBV25-1 and J usage is TRBJ2-6, with a tentative D call TRBD1 (6 bases). Germline CDR1 reads MGHDK; CDR2 reads SYGVNS. The CDR3 extends over 17 amino acids. V lost 2 bases and J 0 bases, leaving 11 bases between the germline ends. The CDR3 protein is CASSETGLSSGANVLTF. The CDR3 coding sequence is TGTGCCAGCAGTGAAACAGGGCTCAGCTCTGGGGCCAACGTCCTGACTTTC.

The table lists this clone with a few counts. The chain employs TRBV29-1 and TRBJ1-1; D is perhaps TRBD1 (5 bases). V was cut by 0 bases and J by 1 base, with 12 bases left in between. This CDR3 has 15 residues. CDR1 is SQVTM and CDR2 is ANQGSEA in the germline V gene. The CDR3 region has the DNA TGCAGCGTTGAAGATACTGGGGGGAAGAACACTGAAGCTTTCTTT. Its protein product is CSVEDTGGKNTEAFF.

In its sample, this clone was seen a few times. The chain combines TRBV7-9 with TRBJ2-1, with 8 bases matching TRBD1. Germline-derived CDR1 and CDR2 are SEHNR and FQNEAQ (reference sequence). V was clipped by 4 bases and J by 2 bases; unmatched bases: 4. The CDR3 spans 15 residues. CDR3: CASSSRTGTYNEQFF. The CDR3, as DNA: TGTGCCAGCAGCTCCCGGACAGGGACCTACAATGAGCAGTTCTTC.

This sequence joins TRBV5-1 and TRBJ2-1; no reliable D call. The CDR3 sequence is 12 residues long. V lost 3 bases, J lost 8 bases, and 9 bases lay in between. Germline CDR1 SGHRS, CDR2 YFSETQ. CDR3 sequence: CASSSQYDEQFF. CDR3 DNA: TGCGCCAGCAGCTCGCAATACGATGAGCAGTTCTTC.

CDR3 residues: CASSQVWGNNYGYTF. CDR3 sequence (DNA): TGCGCCAGCAGCCAAGTTTGGGGAAATAACTATGGCTACACCTTC. The chain joins TRBV4-3 to TRBJ1-2; D is ambiguous. Germline V lookup: CDR1 LGHNA, CDR2 YSLEER. The CDR3 contains 15 residues. Trimming took off 1 base at V and 1 base at J, with 10 bases between the two ends.

V is TRBV29-1 and J is TRBJ1-2, with D unclear. The CDR3 runs 12 residues. Germline V CDR1 and CDR2: SQVTM, ANQGSEA. V was pared by 0 bases and J by 8 bases, with 10 bases between. As DNA, the CDR3 is TGCAGCGTTGAAGAGGGGAACATCGGCTACACCTTC. Protein: CSVEEGNIGYTF.

This clone showed up just a few times. This chain joins TRBV7-8 and TRBJ1-2; unclear D gene. Germline V gene sequence: CDR1 SGHVS, CDR2 FQNEAQ. Trimming left V 2 bases short and J 4 bases short, with 11 bases between. The CDR3 extends over 14 amino acids. The CDR3 reads CASSLQRQSYGYTF. CDR3 sequence (DNA): TGTGCCAGCAGCTTACAACGGCAGTCCTATGGCTACACCTTC.

The chain is built from TRBV29-1 and TRBJ1-1; D uncertain. The CDR3 has 13 amino acids. V lost 5 bases and J lost 0, with 10 bases in between. Germline values: CDR1 SQVTM, CDR2 ANQGSEA. CDR3 region: CSVITRMNTEAFF. Written as DNA, the CDR3 is TGCAGCGTTATCACGAGGATGAACACTGAAGCTTTCTTT.

The chain joins TRBV29-1 to TRBJ2-3; D is unresolved. V lost 4 bases, J lost 5 bases, and 13 bases lay in between. This CDR3 is 13 amino acids long. Germline loops: CDR1 SQVTM, CDR2 ANQGSEA. The CDR3 bases are TGCAGCGTTGCATTGGTTCCCCGAGATACGCAGTATTTT. This gives the protein CSVALVPRDTQYF.

The chain is built from TRBV6-5 and TRBJ2-4, with 8 bases matching TRBD2. After removal of 8 bases from V and 4 bases from J, the junction contained 10 bases not matched to a gene. The CDR3 has 15 residues. The germline gives CDR1 MNHEY, CDR2 SVGAGI. The chain's CDR3 is CASLNGGANKNIQYF. DNA for the CDR3: TGTGCCAGCCTGAACGGGGGGGCAAATAAAAACATTCAGTACTTC.

This sequence joins TRBV29-1 and TRBJ1-1; 9 bases are a match to TRBD1. The J segment lost 7 bases and the V segment lost 8 bases, leaving 5 bases of the junction unmatched. The length of the CDR3 is 11 residues. CDR1 is SQVTM and CDR2 is ANQGSEA in the germline V gene. CDR3 DNA: TGCAGCACCGGGACAGGGATTGAAGCTTTCTTT. Protein: CSTGTGIEAFF.

This clone was seen only once. The chain is built from TRBV9 and TRBJ2-7, with D possibly being TRBD2 (5 bases). Between the trimmed V and J ends, which lost 6 bases and 7 bases, there was a span of 17 bases. Germline V gene data show CDR1 as SGDLS and CDR2 as YYNGEE. The CDR3 is 13 residues long. The CDR3 nucleotides read TGTGCCAGCACCTCTCGGGTAGGCGGGGAGCAGTACTTC. This gives the protein CASTSRVGGEQYF.

A few counts support this clone. J is TRBJ1-2 and V is TRBV4-1; maybe TRBD1 (6 bases). The CDR3 is 16 amino acids. From germline, CDR1 is MGHRA and CDR2 YSYEKL. V dropped 6 bases and J dropped 7 bases, with 24 bases sitting between them. CDR3 coding DNA: TGCGCCAGCAGACCAGATCGGACAGAGCGCTGGGCTGGCTACACCTTC. Protein sequence: CASRPDRTERWAGYTF.

V and J are TRBV29-1 and TRBJ1-1; perhaps TRBD1 as D (5 bases). Germline CDR1 and CDR2: SQVTM and ANQGSEA. The CDR3 covers 12 residues. V gave up 5 bases and J gave up 2 bases, with 9 bases separating them. CDR3 region: CSVKGLNTEAFF. The CDR3 DNA sequence: TGCAGCGTTAAGGGGTTAAACACTGAAGCTTTCTTT.

V usage is TRBV30 and J usage is TRBJ2-7, with a weak D call TRBD1 (6 bases). This CDR3 spans 15 amino acids. Germline lookup yields CDR1 GTSNPN and CDR2 SVGIG (reference sequence). The V and J ends lost 3 bases and 3 bases respectively, with 18 bases between them. CDR3 bases: TGTGCCTGGAGGTCAAATACAGGGATACGCTACGAGCAGTACTTC. Amino acids: CAWRSNTGIRYEQYF.

This clone was detected ten times or more. The rearrangement uses TRBV7-6 and TRBJ2-5; no clear D gene. CDR1 and CDR2 (germline): SGHVS, FNYEAQ. The V end lost 8 bases, the J end lost 1 base, and 11 bases lay between the germline ends. The CDR3 has 13 amino acids. Here the CDR3 DNA reads TGTGCCAGCTCCCAGGCTGTCCAAGAGACCCAGTACTTC. Translating it yields CASSQAVQETQYF.

J is TRBJ1-6 and V is TRBV7-9; the match to TRBD1 covers 7 bases. After removal of 1 base from V and 10 bases from J, the junction contained 7 bases not matched to a gene. CDR3 length: 15 amino acids. Germline CDR1 reads SEHNR; CDR2 reads FQNEAQ (reference sequence). The CDR3 sequence is CASSLDGTVYSPLHF. CDR3 DNA: TGTGCCAGCAGCTTAGACGGGACAGTTTACTCACCCCTCCACTTT. The complete variable domain, with remaining parts taken from reference TRBV7-9 and TRBJ1-6, reads DTGVSQNPRHKITKRGQNVTFRCDPISEHNRLYWYRQTLGQGPEFLTYFQNEAQLEKSRLLSDRFSAERPKGSFSTLEIQRTEQGDSAMYLCASSLDGTVYSPLHFGNGTRLTVT.

The genes are TRBV9 and TRBJ1-3; TRBD1 is a possible D gene (5 bases). This CDR3 is built from 16 residues. The germline CDR1 and CDR2 sequences are SGDLS and YYNGEE. Trimming left V 1 base short and J 0 bases short, with 11 bases between. CDR3 sequence: CASSVRGDGSGNTIYF. CDR3 DNA sequence: TGTGCCAGCAGCGTACGAGGGGACGGCTCTGGAAACACCATATATTTT.

This chain uses TRBV29-1 with TRBJ1-2; D is perhaps TRBD1 (5 bases). CDR3 length: 13 residues. CDR1 is SQVTM and CDR2 is ANQGSEA in the germline V gene. V lost 7 bases and J lost 0, with 12 bases in between. CDR3 residues: CSDDSLANYGYTF. For the CDR3, the DNA is TGCAGCGACGACAGCCTGGCTAACTATGGCTACACCTTC. Drawing the rest from reference TRBV29-1 and TRBJ1-2, the complete variable domain is SAVISQKPSRDICQRGTSLTIQCQVDSQVTMMFWYRQQPGQSLTLIATANQGSEATYESGFVIDKFPISRPNLTFSTLTVSNMSPEDSSIYLCSDDSLANYGYTFGSGTRLTVV.

Only a few counts were recorded for this clone. The chain combines TRBV9 with TRBJ1-2, with 11 positions matching TRBD1. V dropped 3 bases and J dropped 1; count of bases not matched to a gene: 2. The CDR3 sequence is 15 residues long. Germline assignment: CDR1 SGDLS and CDR2 YYNGEE. CDR3 sequence (DNA): TGTGCCAGCAGCGCGGGACAGGGGGTTAACTATGGCTACACCTTC. This encodes CASSAGQGVNYGYTF. Together with reference TRBV9 and TRBJ1-2, the CDR3 gives the full variable domain: DSGVTQTPKHLITATGQRVTLRCSPRSGDLSVYWYQQSLDQGLQFLIQYYNGEERAKGNILERFSAQQFPDLHSELNLSSLELGDSALYFCASSAGQGVNYGYTFGSGTRLTVV.

This chain uses TRBV7-2 with TRBJ1-2; no reliable D call. CDR1 and CDR2 (germline): SGHTA, FQGNSA. CDR3 length: 16 residues. V lost 5 bases and J 4 bases, leaving 20 bases between the germline ends. CDR3 nucleotides: TGTGCCAGCAGCCCAGGTTGGGGTGACATCACCTATGGCTACACCTTC. Translating gives CASSPGWGDITYGYTF.

The chain combines TRBV7-7 with TRBJ2-2, with D possibly matching TRBD1 (6 bases). Per germline, CDR1 SSHAT and CDR2 FNYEAQ (reference sequence). V dropped 4 bases and J dropped 7 bases, with 7 bases sitting between them. The CDR3 has 12 residues. CDR3 amino acids: CASSSGVGELFF. In nucleotides, the CDR3 is TGTGCCAGCAGCTCAGGGGTCGGGGAGCTGTTTTTT.

This clone has just a few counts. The chain uses TRBV30 and TRBJ2-5; D uncertain. From germline, CDR1 is GTSNPN and CDR2 SVGIG (reference sequence). Trimming took 2 bases from V and 0 from J, leaving 7 bases between them. This CDR3 region has 13 residues. The DNA for the CDR3 is TGTGCCTGGAGTCGCCGGGACCAAGAGACCCAGTACTTC. It translates to CAWSRRDQETQYF.

The V and J genes are TRBV30 and TRBJ1-1, with 9 nucleotides matching TRBD1. The CDR3 totals 18 residues. V trimming: 2 bases; J trimming: 1 base; junction bases outside the gene matches: 14. The germline gives CDR1 GTSNPN, CDR2 SVGIG (reference sequence). The CDR3 DNA reads TGTGCCTGGAGTTTCCCCGACAGGGGGTTGGAATGGAACACTGAAGCTTTCTTT. Amino acid sequence: CAWSFPDRGLEWNTEAFF.

The rearrangement links TRBV29-1 to TRBJ1-2; the match to TRBD1 covers 10 bases. Germline V gene sequence: CDR1 SQVTM, CDR2 ANQGSEA. This CDR3 region has 11 residues. Losses at the gene ends were 7 bases for V and 6 bases for J; bases not matched to a gene: 2. CDR3 nucleotides: TGCAGCGGACAGGGGGCCAATGGCTACACCTTC. Its protein is CSGQGANGYTF.

DNA of the CDR3: TGTGCCTGGAGTTTCCGGGACAGGGAGAATTCACCCCTCCACTTT. Protein sequence: CAWSFRDRENSPLHF. This chain links TRBV30 with TRBJ1-6, with 9 bases fitting TRBD1. J was trimmed by 7 bases and V by 2 bases; bases with no gene match: 6. The length of the CDR3 is 15 residues. Germline loops: CDR1 GTSNPN, CDR2 SVGIG (reference sequence).

CDR3 region: CASSITGQANEQFF. In DNA, the CDR3 is TGCGCCAGCAGCATTACCGGACAGGCCAATGAGCAGTTCTTC. This sequence joins TRBV5-1 and TRBJ2-1; 7 bases agree with TRBD1. The CDR3 runs to 14 residues. V shed 4 bases and J 6 bases; nucleotides not matched to a gene: 7. Germline V gene lookup returns CDR1 SGHRS and CDR2 YFSETQ. Based on the CDR3 plus reference TRBV5-1 and TRBJ2-1, the full variable domain is KAGVTQTPRYLIKTRGQQVTLSCSPISGHRSVSWYQQTPGQGLQFLFEYFSETQRNKGNFPGRFSGRQFSNSRSEMNVSTLELGDSALYLCASSITGQANEQFFGPGTRLTVL.

This rearrangement joins TRBV18 to TRBJ1-1; 7 nucleotides line up with TRBD1. V trimming: 3 bases; J trimming: 7 bases; junction bases outside the gene matches: 11. The germline gives CDR1 KGHSH, CDR2 LQKENI. CDR3 length equals 15 residues. The CDR3 bases are TGTGCCAGCTCACCTGCCCTAGGGCAGGGGGTTGAAGCTTTCTTT. This translates into CASSPALGQGVEAFF.